This T cell receptor beta chain was sequenced for a study of blood T cells in healthy people across ages. The V gene's germline CDR1 is DFQATT and CDR2 SNEGSKA (reference sequence). V lost 5 bases and J lost 6; bases outside the gene matches: 16. This CDR3 has 16 residues. Sample-barcoded 5' priming and a J-beta primer mix drove a second PCR of about 7 to 11 cycles. From the 5' RACE reads, TCRdb called clonotypes with MiXCR, one entry per CDR3 protein. Among roughly 500,000 distinct CDR3 sequences listed, 27% were seen once. J is TRBJ1-2 and V is TRBV20-1, with 9 bases matching TRBD1. The sequence was collected from a woman aged 65 to 85 in good health. Sequenced input: blood. For the CDR3, the DNA is TGCAGTGCTGACTTCGGGACAGGGTTTCAGTCAGATGGCTACACCTTC. It specifies CSADFGTGFQSDGYTF.